This T cell receptor beta chain was captured by sequencing in a study of blood T cell repertoires in COVID-19. Using immunoSEQ multiplex PCR, the repertoire was profiled, and TCRdb retains in-frame clones only, with some absent. The profile shows approximately 210,000 clones, around 88% of them singletons. Individuals aged about 18 to 95 years were recruited from 24 US areas. The CDR3 consists of 12 residues. Trimming removed 6 bases from V and 11 bases from J; junction bases left unmatched: 7. The sequence was obtained from a woman aged 45-59 years with acute COVID-19. The source material was PBMCs or T cells enriched from blood (not recorded which). The V gene is TRBV12-3 or TRBV12-4, the J gene TRBJ1-2; 9 positions agree with TRBD1. CDR3 coding DNA: TGTGCCAGCAGCCCCCCGGGACAGGGATACACCTTC. Encoded protein: CASSPPGQGYTF.